The clone carrying this T cell receptor (beta chain) was seen a handful of times. CDR1 is MNHEY and CDR2 is SVGAGI in the germline V gene. The CDR3 has 15 amino acids. Trimming shortened V by 4 bases and J by 5 bases, and 15 bases separated the two germline ends. The sample is drawn from a study of blood T cell repertoires in COVID-19. Study context: From the United States, Italy and Spain came samples of acute and convalescent COVID-19. The analysed material was cDNA or gDNA that came from T cells, B-cell-depleted T cells, or PBMCs.

As handled by the study authors: Using reference gene primer amplification, nucleated cell counts were estimated. Only in-frame clones appear in the TCRdb table, and some are missing; sequencing was by immunoSEQ multiplex PCR. That table furnishes V, J and clone size, whereas the DNA furnished D and trimming. The table records hundreds of thousands of clones, roughly nine tenths of them present only once. Sequencing was carried out using peripheral blood. This receptor was identified in a middle-aged man with acute or convalescent COVID-19. The V call is TRBV6-5, the J call TRBJ2-1; D gene ambiguous. The CDR3 reads CASSLATPINNEQFF. The CDR3 DNA reads as TGTGCCAGCAGTTTAGCTACCCCAATTAACAATGAGCAGTTCTTC.